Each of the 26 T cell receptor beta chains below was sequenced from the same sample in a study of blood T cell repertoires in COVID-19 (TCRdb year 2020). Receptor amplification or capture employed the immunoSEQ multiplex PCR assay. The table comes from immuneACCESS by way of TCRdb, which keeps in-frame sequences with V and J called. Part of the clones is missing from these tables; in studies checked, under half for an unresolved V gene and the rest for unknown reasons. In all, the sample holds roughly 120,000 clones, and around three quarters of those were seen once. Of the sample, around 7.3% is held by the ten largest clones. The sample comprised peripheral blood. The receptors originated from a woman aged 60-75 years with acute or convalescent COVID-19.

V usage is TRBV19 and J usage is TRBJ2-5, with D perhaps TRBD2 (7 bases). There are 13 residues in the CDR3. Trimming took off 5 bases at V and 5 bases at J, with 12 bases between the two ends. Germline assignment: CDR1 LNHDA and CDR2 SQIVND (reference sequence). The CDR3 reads CASSWGGMETQYF. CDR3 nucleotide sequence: TGTGCCAGTAGTTGGGGGGGCATGGAGACCCAGTACTTC.

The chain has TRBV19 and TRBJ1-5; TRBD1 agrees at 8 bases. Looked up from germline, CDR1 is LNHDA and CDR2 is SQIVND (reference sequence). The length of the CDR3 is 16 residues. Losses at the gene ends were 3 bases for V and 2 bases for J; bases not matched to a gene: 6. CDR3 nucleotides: TGTGCCAGTAGTATCGCGTCACAGGGGGGCAATCAGCCCCAGCATTTT. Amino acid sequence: CASSIASQGGNQPQHF.

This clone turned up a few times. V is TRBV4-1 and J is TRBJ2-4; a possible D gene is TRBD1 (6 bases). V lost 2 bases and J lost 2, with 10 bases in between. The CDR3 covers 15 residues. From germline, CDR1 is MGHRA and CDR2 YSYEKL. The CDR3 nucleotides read TGCGCCAGCAGCCAATACGGACAGCCCAAAAACATTCAGTACTTC. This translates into CASSQYGQPKNIQYF.

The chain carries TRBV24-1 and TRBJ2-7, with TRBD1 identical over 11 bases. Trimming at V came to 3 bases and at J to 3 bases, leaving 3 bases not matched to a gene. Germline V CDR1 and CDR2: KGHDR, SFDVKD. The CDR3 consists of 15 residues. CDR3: CATSDGGTGGYEQYF. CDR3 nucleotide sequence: TGTGCCACCAGTGATGGGGGGACAGGGGGCTACGAGCAGTACTTC.

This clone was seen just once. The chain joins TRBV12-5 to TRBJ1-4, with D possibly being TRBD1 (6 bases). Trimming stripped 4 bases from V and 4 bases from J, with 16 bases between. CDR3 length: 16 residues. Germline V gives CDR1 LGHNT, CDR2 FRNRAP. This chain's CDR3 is CASGWISTGDNEKLFF. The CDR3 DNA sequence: TGTGCTAGTGGTTGGATATCGACAGGAGATAATGAAAAACTGTTTTTT.

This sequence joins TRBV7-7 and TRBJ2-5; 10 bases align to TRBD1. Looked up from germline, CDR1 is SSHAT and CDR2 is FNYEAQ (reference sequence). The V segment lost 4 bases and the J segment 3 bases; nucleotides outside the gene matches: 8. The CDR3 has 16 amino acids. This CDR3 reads CASSSIGDRGKETQYF. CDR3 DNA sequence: TGTGCCAGCAGCTCCATCGGGGACAGGGGAAAAGAGACCCAGTACTTC.

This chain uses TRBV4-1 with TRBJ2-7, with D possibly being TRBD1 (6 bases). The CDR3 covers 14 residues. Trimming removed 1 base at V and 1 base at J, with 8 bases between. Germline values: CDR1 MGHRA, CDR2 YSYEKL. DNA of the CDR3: TGCGCCAGCAGCCAAGCGGACAGTTCCTACGAGCAGTACTTC. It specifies CASSQADSSYEQYF.

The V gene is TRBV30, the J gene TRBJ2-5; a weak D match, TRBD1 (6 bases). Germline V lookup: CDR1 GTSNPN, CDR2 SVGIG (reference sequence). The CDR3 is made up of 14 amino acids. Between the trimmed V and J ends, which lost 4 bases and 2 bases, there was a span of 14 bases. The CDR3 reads CAWNPQGRQETQYF. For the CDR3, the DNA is TGTGCCTGGAACCCACAGGGTAGACAAGAGACCCAGTACTTC. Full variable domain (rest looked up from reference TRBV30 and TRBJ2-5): SQTIHQWPATLVQPVGSPLSLECTVEGTSNPNLYWYRQAAGRGLQLLFYSVGIGQISSEVPQNLSASRPQDRQFILSSKKLLLSDSGFYLCAWNPQGRQETQYFGPGTRLLVL.

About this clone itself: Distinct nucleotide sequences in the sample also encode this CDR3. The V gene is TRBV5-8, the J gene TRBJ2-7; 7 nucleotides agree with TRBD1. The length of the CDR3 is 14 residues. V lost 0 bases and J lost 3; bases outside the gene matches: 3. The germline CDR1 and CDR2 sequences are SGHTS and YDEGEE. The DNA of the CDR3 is TGTGCCAGCAGCTTGGGACAGGGTCTCTACGAGCAGTACTTC. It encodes CASSLGQGLYEQYF.

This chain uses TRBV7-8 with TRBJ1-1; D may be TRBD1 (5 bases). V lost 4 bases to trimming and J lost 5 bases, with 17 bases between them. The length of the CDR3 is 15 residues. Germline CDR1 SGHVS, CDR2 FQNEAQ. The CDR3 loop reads CASSSRLREGTEAFF. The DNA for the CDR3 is TGTGCCAGCAGCTCTAGACTCAGGGAAGGTACTGAAGCTTTCTTT. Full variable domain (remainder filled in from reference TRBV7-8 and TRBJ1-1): GAGVSQSPRYKVAKRGQDVALRCDPISGHVSLFWYQQALGQGPEFLTYFQNEAQLDKSGLPSDRFFAERPEGSVSTLKIQRTQQEDSAVYLCASSSRLREGTEAFFGQGTRLTVV.

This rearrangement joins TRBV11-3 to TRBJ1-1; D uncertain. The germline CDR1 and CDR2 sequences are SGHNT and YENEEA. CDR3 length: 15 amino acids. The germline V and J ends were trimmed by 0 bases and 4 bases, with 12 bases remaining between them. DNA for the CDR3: TGTGCCAGCAGCTTAGATAGCCGGGAAGGCACTGAAGCTTTCTTT. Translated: CASSLDSREGTEAFF.

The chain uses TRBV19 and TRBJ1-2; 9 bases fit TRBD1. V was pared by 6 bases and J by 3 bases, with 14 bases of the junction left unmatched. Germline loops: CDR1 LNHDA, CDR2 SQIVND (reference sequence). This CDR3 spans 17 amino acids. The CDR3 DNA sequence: TGTGCCAGTAGAAGGACAGGGGCCCGTATTAAATACTATGGCTACACCTTC. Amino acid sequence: CASRRTGARIKYYGYTF.

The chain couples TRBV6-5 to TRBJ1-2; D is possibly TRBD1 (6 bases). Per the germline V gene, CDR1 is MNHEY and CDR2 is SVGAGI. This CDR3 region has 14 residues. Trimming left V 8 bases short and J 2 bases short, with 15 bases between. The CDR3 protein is CASGTGGQNYGYTF. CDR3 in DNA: TGTGCCAGCGGGACGGGGGGCCAGAACTATGGCTACACCTTC.

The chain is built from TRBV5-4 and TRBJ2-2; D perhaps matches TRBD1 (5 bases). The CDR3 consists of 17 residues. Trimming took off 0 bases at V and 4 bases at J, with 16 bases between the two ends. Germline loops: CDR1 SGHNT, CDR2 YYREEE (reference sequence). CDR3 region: CASSLASAGILTGELFF. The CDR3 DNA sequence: TGTGCCAGCAGCTTGGCCTCGGCAGGGATTCTCACCGGGGAGCTGTTTTTT.

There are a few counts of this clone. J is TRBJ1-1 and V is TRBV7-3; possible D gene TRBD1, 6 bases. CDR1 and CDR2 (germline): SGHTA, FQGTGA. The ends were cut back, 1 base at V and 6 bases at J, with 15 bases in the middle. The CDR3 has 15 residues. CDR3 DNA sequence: TGTGCCAGCAGCTTAAGGGCAGGGGAAGGCGCTGAAGCTTTCTTT. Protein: CASSLRAGEGAEAFF.

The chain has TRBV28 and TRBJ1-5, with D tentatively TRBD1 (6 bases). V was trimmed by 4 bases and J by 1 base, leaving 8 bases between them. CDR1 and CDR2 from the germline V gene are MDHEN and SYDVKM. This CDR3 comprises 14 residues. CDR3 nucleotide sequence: TGTGCCAGCAGTTCGGGGACAAGCAATCAGCCCCAGCATTTT. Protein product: CASSSGTSNQPQHF.

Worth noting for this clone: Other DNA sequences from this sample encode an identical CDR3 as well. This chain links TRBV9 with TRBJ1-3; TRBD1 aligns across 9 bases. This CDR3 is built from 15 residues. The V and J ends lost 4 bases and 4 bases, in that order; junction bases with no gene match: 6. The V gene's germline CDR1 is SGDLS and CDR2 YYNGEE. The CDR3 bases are TGTGCCAGCAGCCCCGCACAGGGGGCGGGAAACACCATATATTTT. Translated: CASSPAQGAGNTIYF.

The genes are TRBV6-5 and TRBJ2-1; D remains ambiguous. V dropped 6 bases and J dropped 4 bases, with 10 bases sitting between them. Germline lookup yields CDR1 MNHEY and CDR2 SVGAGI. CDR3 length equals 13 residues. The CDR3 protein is CASRSGSYNEQFF. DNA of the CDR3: TGTGCCAGCAGATCCGGGTCTTACAATGAGCAGTTCTTC.

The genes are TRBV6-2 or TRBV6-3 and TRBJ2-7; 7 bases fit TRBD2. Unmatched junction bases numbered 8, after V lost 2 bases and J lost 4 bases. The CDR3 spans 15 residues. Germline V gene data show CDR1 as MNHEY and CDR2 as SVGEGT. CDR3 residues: CASSYPLGGNYEQYF. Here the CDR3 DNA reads TGTGCCAGCAGTTACCCCTTGGGGGGGAATTACGAGCAGTACTTC.

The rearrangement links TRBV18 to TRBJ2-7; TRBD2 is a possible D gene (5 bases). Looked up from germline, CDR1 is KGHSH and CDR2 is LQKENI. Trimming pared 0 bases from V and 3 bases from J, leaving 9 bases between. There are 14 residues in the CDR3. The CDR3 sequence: CASSPPLALYEQYF. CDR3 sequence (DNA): TGTGCCAGCTCACCACCCCTAGCCCTCTACGAGCAGTACTTC.

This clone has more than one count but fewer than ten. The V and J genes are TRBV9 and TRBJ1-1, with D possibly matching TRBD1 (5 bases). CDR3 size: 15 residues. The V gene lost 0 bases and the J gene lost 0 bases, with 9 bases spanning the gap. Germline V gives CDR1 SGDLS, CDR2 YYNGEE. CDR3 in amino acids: CASSVGGSLNTEAFF. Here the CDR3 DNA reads TGTGCCAGCAGCGTAGGGGGCAGCCTGAACACTGAAGCTTTCTTT.

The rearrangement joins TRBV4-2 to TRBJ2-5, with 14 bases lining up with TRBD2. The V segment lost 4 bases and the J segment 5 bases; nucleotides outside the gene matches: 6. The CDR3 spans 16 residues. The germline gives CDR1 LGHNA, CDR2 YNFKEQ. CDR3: CASSPLTSGGVETQYF. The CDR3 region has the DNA TGTGCCAGCAGCCCTTTGACTAGCGGGGGGGTGGAGACCCAGTACTTC.

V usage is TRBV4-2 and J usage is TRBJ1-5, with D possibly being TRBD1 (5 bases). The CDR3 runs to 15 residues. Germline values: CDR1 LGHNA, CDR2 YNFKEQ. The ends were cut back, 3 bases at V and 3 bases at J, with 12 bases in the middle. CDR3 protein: CASSQVDRDNQPQHF. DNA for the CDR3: TGTGCCAGCAGCCAGGTTGACAGAGACAATCAGCCCCAGCATTTT.

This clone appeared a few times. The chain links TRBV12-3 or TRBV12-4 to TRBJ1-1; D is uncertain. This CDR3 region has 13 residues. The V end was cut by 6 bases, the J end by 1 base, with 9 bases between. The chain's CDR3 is CASRPHKNTEAFF. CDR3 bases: TGTGCCAGCAGACCACACAAGAACACTGAAGCTTTCTTT.

The DNA for the CDR3 is TGTGCCAGCAGCCAAGAACAGGGGCGGGACGAGCAGTACTTC. Translation gives CASSQEQGRDEQYF. The chain links TRBV4-2 to TRBJ2-7, with TRBD1 identical over 7 bases. CDR1 and CDR2 (germline): LGHNA, YNFKEQ. CDR3 length: 14 residues. Trimming removed 0 bases from V and 5 bases from J; junction bases left unmatched: 4.

The CDR3 protein is CASSLAGGLYEQYF. CDR3 DNA: TGTGCCAGCAGCTTAGCGGGGGGGCTGTACGAGCAGTACTTC. The rearrangement uses TRBV7-2 and TRBJ2-7; TRBD2 is a possible D gene (7 bases). Germline V CDR1 and CDR2: SGHTA, FQGNSA. This CDR3 has 14 amino acids. V shed 0 bases and J shed 4 bases, with 10 bases lying between them.